The present entry profiles one T cell receptor beta chain with its context. The CDR3 has 16 amino acids. V was trimmed by 4 bases and J by 2 bases, leaving 19 bases between them. Germline CDR1 reads SGHRS; CDR2 reads YFSETQ. The sample originates from a study of blood T cell repertoires in COVID-19. Study overall: The origin of the acute and convalescent COVID-19 samples was the United States, Italy and Spain. PBMCs, B-cell-depleted T cells, or T cells provided the cDNA or gDNA that made up the material.

Original processing notes: Counts of nucleated cells, estimated from reference gene primer amplification, were obtained. Sequencing was performed with immunoSEQ multiplex PCR; in TCRdb, only in-frame clones are kept and a portion is missing. The D gene and trimming were derived from the DNA, and the V and J assignments and clone size from that table. The repertoire consists of approximately 120,000 clones, with roughly 71% occurring once and the leading ten covering 15% to 25%. The specimen was peripheral blood. This TCR came from an elderly man with acute or convalescent COVID-19. The V gene is TRBV5-1, the J gene TRBJ2-7, with D perhaps TRBD1 (6 bases). The CDR3 DNA reads as TGCGCCAGCAGCCCGGGCGACAGGACGTCCCCCTACGAGCAGTACTTC. Translation gives CASSPGDRTSPYEQYF.